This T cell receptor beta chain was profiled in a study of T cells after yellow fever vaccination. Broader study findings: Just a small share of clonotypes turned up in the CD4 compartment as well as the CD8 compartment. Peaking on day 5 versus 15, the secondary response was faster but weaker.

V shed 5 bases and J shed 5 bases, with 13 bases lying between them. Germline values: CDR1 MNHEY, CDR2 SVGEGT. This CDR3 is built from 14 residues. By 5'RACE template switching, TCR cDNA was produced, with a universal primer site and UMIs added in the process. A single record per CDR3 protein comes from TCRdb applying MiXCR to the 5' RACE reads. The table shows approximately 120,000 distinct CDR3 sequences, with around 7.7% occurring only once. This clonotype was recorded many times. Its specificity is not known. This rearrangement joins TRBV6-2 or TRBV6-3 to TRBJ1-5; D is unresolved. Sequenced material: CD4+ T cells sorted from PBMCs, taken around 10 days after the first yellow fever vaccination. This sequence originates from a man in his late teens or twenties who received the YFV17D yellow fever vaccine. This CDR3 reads CASSEASGYQPQHF. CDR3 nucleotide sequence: TGTGCCAGCAGTGAGGCCTCCGGGTATCAGCCCCAGCATTTT.